What follows are 27 T cell receptor beta chains derived from one specimen sequenced in a study of blood T cells in healthy people across ages. The authors ran a second PCR of about 6 to 12 cycles using a sample-barcoded 5' primer and a J-beta primer mix. TCRdb analysed the 5' RACE reads with MiXCR anew, one entry per CDR3 protein. In the table there are some 760,000 distinct CDR3 sequences, roughly 25% of which are singletons. These same data were also listed under a study on T cells of mothers and their children.

Sequenced sample: blood. The receptors derive from a boy aged 5 to 17 in good health.

The chain couples TRBV7-2 to TRBJ1-1; D is perhaps TRBD1 (5 bases). This CDR3 spans 13 amino acids. Trimming pared 5 bases from V and 5 bases from J, leaving 12 bases between. Germline V gene sequence: CDR1 SGHTA, CDR2 FQGNSA. Here the CDR3 reads CASSRRVGTEAFF. The CDR3 DNA reads as TGTGCCAGCAGCCGCAGGGTTGGGACTGAAGCTTTCTTT.

This clonotype was observed a few times. This chain links TRBV28 with TRBJ2-1, with TRBD2 matching 8 bases. Trimming cost V 1 base and J 9 bases; bases outside gene matches: 8. Per germline, CDR1 MDHEN and CDR2 SYDVKM. The CDR3 totals 15 residues. The CDR3 DNA reads as TGTGCCAGCAGTTTATCAGCGGGAGTAGTGGGTGAGCAGTTCTTC. It yields the protein CASSLSAGVVGEQFF.

V is TRBV5-1 and J is TRBJ2-5; no definite D call. The J call may be wrong; the DNA end is better matched by TRBJ2-1. Germline CDR1 SGHRS, CDR2 YFSETQ. This CDR3 has 12 amino acids. CDR3 residues: CASSLGIHEQFF. CDR3 nucleotides: TGCGCCAGCAGCTTGGGTATCCATGAGCAGTTCTTC.

This clonotype was detected a few times. The chain recombines TRBV27 with TRBJ2-7; D is perhaps TRBD1 (6 bases). CDR1 and CDR2 from the germline V gene are MNHEY and SMNVEV (reference sequence). V gave up 5 bases and J gave up 7 bases, with 18 bases separating them. The CDR3 has 14 residues. CDR3 nucleotide sequence: TGTGCCAGCAGTCCGACCTGGGACACCCCAGAGCAGTACTTC. It encodes CASSPTWDTPEQYF.

This clonotype occurred a few times. The chain carries TRBV5-1 and TRBJ2-5, with D possibly matching TRBD2 (6 bases). Judging by the DNA end, TRBJ2-7 fits better; the J call may be wrong. Per the germline V gene, CDR1 is SGHRS and CDR2 is YFSETQ. This CDR3 comprises 14 residues. The CDR3 here is CASSFRLVDYEQYF. CDR3 in DNA: TGCGCCAGCAGCTTTAGACTAGTGGATTACGAGCAGTACTTC.

The chain has TRBV10-3 and TRBJ2-5; the D call may be TRBD1 or TRBD2 (6 bases each). The CDR3 length is 14 residues. Per germline, CDR1 ENHRY and CDR2 SYGVKD. V lost 0 bases and J 5 bases, leaving 10 bases between the germline ends. CDR3 in amino acids: CAISESRGPETQYF. DNA of the CDR3: TGTGCCATCAGTGAGTCCCGGGGGCCGGAGACCCAGTACTTC.

The chain carries TRBV6-1 and TRBJ1-2; the match to TRBD1 covers 8 bases. The V gene end was trimmed by 4 bases and the J gene end by 4 bases; junction bases not matched to a gene: 5. Germline V gene sequence: CDR1 MNHNS, CDR2 SASEGT. CDR3 length equals 14 residues. The chain's CDR3 is CASSGTGLVYGYTF. The CDR3 nucleotides read TGTGCCAGCAGTGGGACAGGGCTGGTCTATGGCTACACCTTC.

This chain uses TRBV28 with TRBJ2-1; D possibly corresponds to TRBD1 (5 bases). With the DNA end fitting TRBJ2-5 better, the J assignment may be wrong. Germline V gene lookup returns CDR1 MDHEN and CDR2 SYDVKM. The CDR3 contains 17 residues. CDR3 in amino acids: CASSFSGRNKGPETQYF. CDR3 coding DNA: TGTGCCAGCAGTTTTTCGGGCCGAAACAAGGGGCCGGAGACCCAGTACTTC.

This chain links TRBV5-1 with TRBJ2-1; the match to TRBD2 covers 8 bases. The CDR3 is 14 amino acids. The V segment lost 5 bases and the J segment 1 base; nucleotides outside the gene matches: 2. Germline CDR1 SGHRS, CDR2 YFSETQ. The CDR3 bases are TGCGCCAGCAGAATAGCGGGGTCCTACAATGAGCAGTTCTTC. Its protein product is CASRIAGSYNEQFF.

This clonotype was seen more than once but under ten times. The chain joins TRBV7-2 to TRBJ2-6; D possibly matches TRBD1 or TRBD2 (5 bases each). The ends were cut back, 0 bases at V and 12 bases at J, with 9 bases in the middle. The CDR3 covers 13 residues. CDR1 SGHTA and CDR2 FQGNSA come from the germline V gene. CDR3: CASSLAGPAVLTF. DNA of the CDR3: TGTGCCAGCAGCTTAGCGGGACCTGCCGTCCTGACTTTC.

The rearrangement links TRBV7-2 to TRBJ2-2; no reliable D call. V lost 2 bases to trimming and J lost 6 bases, with 13 bases between them. The germline gives CDR1 SGHTA, CDR2 FQGNSA. The CDR3 totals 15 residues. CDR3 sequence (DNA): TGTGCCAGCAGCTTAATCGCCGTTATTCCCGGGGAGCTGTTTTTT. Translated, it gives CASSLIAVIPGELFF.

This rearrangement joins TRBV5-1 to TRBJ2-7, with D unresolved. V was trimmed by 5 bases and J by 2 bases, leaving 14 bases between them. This CDR3 has 14 residues. Germline values: CDR1 SGHRS, CDR2 YFSETQ. The CDR3 region is CASSPDPTPYEQYF. In nucleotides, the CDR3 is TGCGCCAGCAGTCCTGACCCAACCCCCTACGAGCAGTACTTC.

This clonotype was seen only a few times. V gene TRBV5-1 combines with J gene TRBJ2-2; 7 nucleotides align to TRBD1. The V and J ends lost 3 bases and 4 bases, in that order; junction bases with no gene match: 6. This CDR3 has 15 residues. The germline V gene has CDR1 SGHRS and CDR2 YFSETQ. The CDR3 reads CASSSGTVFTGELFF. CDR3 in DNA: TGCGCCAGCAGCTCCGGGACAGTTTTCACCGGGGAGCTGTTTTTT.

This clonotype was observed many times. The V call is TRBV20-1, the J call TRBJ2-7; the D is unclear. The CDR3 has 14 residues. The V and J ends lost 4 bases and 1 base respectively, with 14 bases between them. Per germline, CDR1 DFQATT and CDR2 SNEGSKA (reference sequence). The DNA for the CDR3 is TGCAGTGCTAAAGTGGCAGGAATTTCCTACGAGCAGTACTTC. It translates to CSAKVAGISYEQYF.

V gene TRBV12-3 or TRBV12-4 combines with J gene TRBJ2-3, with D tentatively TRBD1 or TRBD2 (5 bases each). CDR3 length: 13 residues. V lost 3 bases and J 6 bases, leaving 10 bases between the germline ends. The CDR3 region is CASSLGDVDTQYF. The CDR3 bases are TGTGCCAGCAGTTTGGGGGACGTGGATACGCAGTATTTT.

This clonotype was seen more than once but under ten times. One end of the junction varies from germline; a read error may be responsible. The V and J genes are TRBV7-7 and TRBJ2-5; 9 bases line up with TRBD2. Looked up from germline, CDR1 is SSHAT and CDR2 is FNYEAQ (reference sequence). There are 15 residues in the CDR3. CDR3 nucleotides: TGTGCTAGCAGCCCAGGGACTAGCAGCCAAGAGACCCAGTACTTC. Translated, it gives CASSPGTSSQETQYF.

This chain uses TRBV28 with TRBJ2-3; 7 bases fit TRBD1. Germline assignment: CDR1 MDHEN and CDR2 SYDVKM. Trimming removed 6 bases from V and 1 base from J; junction bases left unmatched: 10. The CDR3 totals 16 residues. In DNA form, the CDR3 reads TGTGCCAGCAGCATCCGAGGGGGCGCTGGCACAGATACGCAGTATTTT. Its translation is CASSIRGGAGTDTQYF.

The chain is built from TRBV6-5 and TRBJ2-2; possibly TRBD1 for D (5 bases). The germline gives CDR1 MNHEY, CDR2 SVGAGI. The CDR3 sequence is 14 residues long. Trimming took 10 bases from V and 4 from J, leaving 16 bases between them. CDR3 coding DNA: TGTGCCAAGGACGTGCCAGGGCCCACCGGGGAGCTGTTTTTT. Translation gives CAKDVPGPTGELFF.

This clonotype was seen more than once but under ten times. This chain connects TRBV20-1 to TRBJ2-3, with D unclear. The CDR3 length is 13 residues. Germline CDR1 and CDR2: DFQATT and SNEGSKA (reference sequence). Trimming cost V 6 bases and J 0 bases, with 10 bases left between them. The CDR3 loop reads CSAFPTSTDTQYF. The CDR3 DNA sequence: TGCAGTGCGTTCCCTACTAGCACAGATACGCAGTATTTT.

This clonotype appeared a single time. The rearrangement uses TRBV4-1 and TRBJ2-3, with 7 bases fitting TRBD1. The CDR3 extends over 16 amino acids. V shed 4 bases and J 8 bases; nucleotides not matched to a gene: 15. Germline values: CDR1 MGHRA, CDR2 YSYEKL. This chain's CDR3 is CASSPSGQRGRVTQYF. The CDR3 DNA follows: TGCGCCAGCAGCCCATCGGGACAGCGCGGGCGAGTTACGCAGTATTTT.

V usage is TRBV29-1 and J usage is TRBJ2-1; possible D gene TRBD1, 5 bases. Germline V gene data show CDR1 as SQVTM and CDR2 as ANQGSEA. The V end lost 6 bases, the J end lost 3 bases, and 9 bases lay between the germline ends. This CDR3 spans 12 amino acids. The CDR3, as DNA: TGCAGCGTCCACGACAGCTACAATGAGCAGTTCTTC. Translated: CSVHDSYNEQFF.

Here the CDR3 DNA reads TGTGCCAGCAGCCAGGCCATCCGCAATGAAAAACTGTTTTTT. Protein sequence: CASSQAIRNEKLFF. The rearrangement joins TRBV3-1 to TRBJ1-4; D is unresolved. The germline V and J ends were trimmed by 3 bases and 5 bases, with 10 bases remaining between them. Germline V gene lookup returns CDR1 LGHDT and CDR2 YNNKEL (reference sequence). CDR3 length equals 14 residues.

This chain connects TRBV7-6 to TRBJ1-2; tentatively, D is TRBD1 (5 bases). From germline, CDR1 is SGHVS and CDR2 FNYEAQ. This CDR3 spans 15 amino acids. The V end lost 1 base, the J end lost 4 bases, and 13 bases lay between the germline ends. CDR3 sequence: CASSLEFGDLYGYTF. CDR3 nucleotide sequence: TGTGCCAGCAGCTTAGAATTCGGGGACCTCTATGGCTACACCTTC.

This clonotype was seen a handful of times. The rearrangement links TRBV12-3 or TRBV12-4 to TRBJ2-1; D unclear. The CDR3 has 13 amino acids. V was trimmed by 2 bases and J by 1 base, leaving 3 bases between them. The CDR3 DNA follows: TGTGCCAGCAGTTTACAATCCTACAATGAGCAGTTCTTC. Translation gives CASSLQSYNEQFF.

The rearrangement links TRBV29-1 to TRBJ2-1; no reliable D call. The germline CDR1 and CDR2 sequences are SQVTM and ANQGSEA. V lost 4 bases, J lost 9 bases, and 19 bases lay in between. The CDR3 is 14 residues long. CDR3 sequence: CSVGFMTENSEQFF. CDR3 sequence (DNA): TGCAGCGTTGGGTTTATGACGGAAAACAGTGAGCAGTTCTTC.

Notes on this clonotype: The germline gene is not matched at one end of the junction; a read error may be the cause. V usage is TRBV28 and J usage is TRBJ2-5; TRBD2 might be the D (6 bases). The J call is uncertain, as TRBJ2-1 better fits the DNA end. Germline CDR1 and CDR2: MDHEN and SYDVKM. CDR3 length: 14 residues. The CDR3 DNA follows: TGTGCCAGCGGTTTAATCGGGAGTGCCAATGAGCAGTTCTTC. As protein: CASGLIGSANEQFF.

V usage is TRBV11-2 and J usage is TRBJ2-1; TRBD2 matches 11 bases. The germline V gene has CDR1 SGHAT and CDR2 FQNNGV. J lost 6 bases, V lost 5 bases, and 6 bases had no gene match. CDR3 size: 15 residues. The CDR3 bases are TGTGCCAGCAGCCGACTAGCGGGAACCTTCAATGAGCAGTTCTTC. Translating it yields CASSRLAGTFNEQFF. Full variable domain (outside the CDR3, taken from reference TRBV11-2 and TRBJ2-1): EAGVAQSPRYKIIEKRQSVAFWCNPISGHATLYWYQQILGQGPKLLIQFQNNGVVDDSQLPKDRFSAERLKGVDSTLKIQPAKLEDSAVYLCASSRLAGTFNEQFFGPGTRLTVL.